This T cell receptor beta chain derives from a study of shared T cell receptors in the human thymus. Germline loops: CDR1 LGHNT, CDR2 FRNRAP. CDR3 length: 17 amino acids. V shed 0 bases and J shed 3 bases, with 15 bases lying between them. Only in-frame clones appear in the TCRdb table, and some are missing; sequencing was by immunoSEQ multiplex PCR. The data show 640,000 or so clones, around 87% seen once. This clone appeared a few times. The data also belong to a second study, concerning human thymus T cells. That source notes: Thymus tissue was removed during corrective cardiac surgery.

The TCR was taken from a boy less than two years old with a congenital heart defect. Sequencing input: thymocytes. The rearrangement joins TRBV12-5 to TRBJ1-5, with D possibly matching TRBD1 (5 bases). DNA for the CDR3: TGTGCTAGTGGTTTGGTAGGAGCCCAGGGTCTCAATCAGCCCCAGCATTTT. Translation gives CASGLVGAQGLNQPQHF.